The next 18 T cell receptor beta chains were all read from a single sample in a study of shared clonotypes between healthy human individuals. Naive CD8 cells were CD45RO-negative, positively selected for CCR7, excluding terminally differentiated effector memory CD45RA+ cells. Sequenced by immunoSEQ multiplex PCR; TCRdb stores in-frame clones only, minus some. The data contain just over 2,000,000 clones, 85% to 95% of them singletons. Sequenced material: naive CD8+ T cells sorted from blood. All receptors derive from a man younger than 35 in good health.

This chain uses TRBV13 with TRBJ1-4; D gene ambiguous. CDR1 and CDR2 from the germline V gene are PRHDT and FYEKMQ (reference sequence). This CDR3 spans 13 amino acids. Trimming pared 4 bases from V and 6 bases from J, leaving 9 bases between. CDR3 loop: CASSSWADEKLFF. For the CDR3, the DNA is TGTGCCAGCAGCTCATGGGCAGATGAAAAACTGTTTTTT.

This chain joins TRBV7-9 and TRBJ1-1, with a possible D match to TRBD1 (6 bases). This CDR3 region has 15 residues. The V and J ends lost 1 base and 3 bases respectively, with 12 bases between them. Germline assignment: CDR1 SEHNR and CDR2 FQNEAQ (reference sequence). CDR3 residues: CASSLVKGGYTEAFF. In DNA form, the CDR3 reads TGTGCCAGCAGCTTAGTTAAAGGGGGTTACACTGAAGCTTTCTTT. The full variable domain, completed using reference TRBV7-9 and TRBJ1-1, is DTGVSQNPRHKITKRGQNVTFRCDPISEHNRLYWYRQTLGQGPEFLTYFQNEAQLEKSRLLSDRFSAERPKGSFSTLEIQRTEQGDSAMYLCASSLVKGGYTEAFFGQGTRLTVV.

This clone was seen a single time. The same CDR3 also results from other DNA sequences found in this sample. This sequence joins TRBV9 and TRBJ2-2; D is possibly TRBD1 (7 bases). V was pared by 5 bases and J by 0 bases, with 11 bases between. The CDR3 runs to 15 residues. The germline V gene has CDR1 SGDLS and CDR2 YYNGEE. CDR3 coding DNA: TGTGCCAGCAGTGGGGGGACAGCGAACACCGGGGAGCTGTTTTTT. It encodes CASSGGTANTGELFF.

The V gene is TRBV19, the J gene TRBJ2-7; the D gene is possibly TRBD1 (6 bases). Germline CDR1 is LNHDA and CDR2 is SQIVND (reference sequence). V shed 5 bases and J shed 1 base, with 15 bases lying between them. The length of the CDR3 is 15 residues. The CDR3 here is CASSWTVTGSYEQYF. The CDR3, as DNA: TGTGCCAGTAGTTGGACCGTCACAGGGTCCTACGAGCAGTACTTC.

The gene calls are TRBV7-9 and TRBJ2-3, with D maybe TRBD2 (5 bases). Deletions cut 5 bases from V and 6 bases from J, with 15 bases between. The CDR3 loop spans 14 amino acids. In germline, CDR1 is SEHNR, CDR2 FQNEAQ (reference sequence). CDR3 coding DNA: TGTGCCAGCAGCCCCTCTGACGGGGTGGATACGCAGTATTTT. Translated, it gives CASSPSDGVDTQYF.

The rearrangement uses TRBV7-8 and TRBJ2-7, with 7 bases identical to TRBD1. There are 14 residues in the CDR3. V gave up 3 bases and J gave up 2 bases; unmatched junction bases: 4. Germline CDR1 reads SGHVS; CDR2 reads FQNEAQ. CDR3 sequence (DNA): TGTGCCAGCAGCTTCGGGACAGCCGCCTACGAGCAGTACTTC. Its protein is CASSFGTAAYEQYF.

This sequence joins TRBV30 and TRBJ2-2; D call uncertain. Germline V gives CDR1 GTSNPN, CDR2 SVGIG (reference sequence). CDR3 length: 15 amino acids. Trimming shortened V by 0 bases and J by 4 bases, and 12 bases separated the two germline ends. The CDR3 is CAWSVRGVGTGELFF. As DNA, the CDR3 is TGTGCCTGGAGTGTACGTGGGGTAGGCACCGGGGAGCTGTTTTTT.

Of note for this clone: The sample holds other DNA sequences that translate to the same CDR3. The chain links TRBV27 to TRBJ1-5, with TRBD1 matching over 7 bases. Germline CDR1 and CDR2: MNHEY and SMNVEV (reference sequence). The CDR3 runs to 15 residues. With 6 bases clipped from V and 0 bases from J, the junction kept 5 bases outside the gene matches. In nucleotides, the CDR3 is TGTGCCAGCAGCCCGACAGGGTATAGCAATCAGCCCCAGCATTTT. It is translated as CASSPTGYSNQPQHF.

The chain joins TRBV10-3 to TRBJ2-7, with TRBD1 matching 8 bases. V lost 6 bases and J lost 4; bases outside the gene matches: 5. The CDR3 consists of 13 residues. The V gene's germline CDR1 is ENHRY and CDR2 SYGVKD. Written as DNA, the CDR3 is TGTGCCATCAGACCCGGGGACAGGTACGAGCAGTACTTC. This translates into CAIRPGDRYEQYF.

The chain links TRBV13 to TRBJ2-2, with D tentatively TRBD2 (6 bases). CDR1 PRHDT and CDR2 FYEKMQ come from the germline V gene (reference sequence). V was cut by 5 bases and J by 4 bases, with 14 bases left in between. The CDR3 runs 15 residues. CDR3 region: CASSPWGGSTGELFF. The CDR3 coding sequence is TGTGCCAGCAGCCCGTGGGGAGGAAGCACCGGGGAGCTGTTTTTT. Full variable domain (remainder filled in from reference TRBV13 and TRBJ2-2): AAGVIQSPRHLIKEKRETATLKCYPIPRHDTVYWYQQGPGQDPQFLISFYEKMQSDKGSIPDRFSAQQFSDYHSELNMSSLELGDSALYFCASSPWGGSTGELFFGEGSRLTVL.

The rearrangement joins TRBV5-6 to TRBJ2-7; 9 bases align to TRBD2. The CDR3 spans 16 residues. Germline V gene lookup returns CDR1 SGHDT and CDR2 YYEEEE. Trimming removed 3 bases from V and 4 bases from J; junction bases left unmatched: 11. CDR3 nucleotide sequence: TGTGCCAGCAGCTCCTTTAGCGGGAGAGGTAAATACGAGCAGTACTTC. This gives the protein CASSSFSGRGKYEQYF.

The chain has TRBV7-9 and TRBJ1-1; no firm D call. The CDR3 contains 14 residues. V lost 6 bases and J 3 bases, leaving 14 bases between the germline ends. Per germline, CDR1 SEHNR and CDR2 FQNEAQ (reference sequence). The CDR3 loop reads CASSASSGDTEAFF. The CDR3 DNA reads TGTGCCAGCAGTGCCTCCAGTGGCGACACTGAAGCTTTCTTT.

On this clone itself: Other DNA sequences in this sample translate to the same CDR3. This chain joins TRBV7-6 and TRBJ2-3, with 7 bases matching TRBD2. The CDR3 contains 14 residues. V lost 1 base to trimming and J lost 4 bases; unmatched junction nucleotides: 2. Germline V gene lookup returns CDR1 SGHVS and CDR2 FNYEAQ. The CDR3 DNA is TGTGCCAGCAGCTTAGGGGGGGGTTCAGATACGCAGTATTTT. Translated, it gives CASSLGGGSDTQYF.

The chain uses TRBV9 and TRBJ1-2; D unclear. CDR1 is SGDLS, CDR2 YYNGEE, per germline. Trimming removed 3 bases from V and 3 bases from J, with 12 bases in between. This CDR3 region has 14 residues. CDR3 nucleotides: TGTGCCAGCAGCGCAGCGACGGATGACTATGGCTACACCTTC. Amino acid sequence: CASSAATDDYGYTF.

V usage is TRBV30 and J usage is TRBJ1-1; D remains unclear. The CDR3 spans 13 residues. Germline V CDR1 and CDR2: GTSNPN, SVGIG (reference sequence). V gave up 0 bases and J gave up 2 bases, with 7 bases separating them. CDR3 bases: TGTGCCTGGAGTGTACAGAGCAACACTGAAGCTTTCTTT. Residues: CAWSVQSNTEAFF.

In the case of this clone: Other DNA sequences from this sample encode an identical CDR3 as well. The chain joins TRBV14 to TRBJ2-7; TRBD1 might be the D (5 bases). The V gene's germline CDR1 is SGHDN and CDR2 FVKESK. V was cut by 2 bases and J by 3 bases, with 8 bases left in between. The CDR3 contains 13 residues. The CDR3 bases are TGTGCCAGCAGCCAACTTGACAGCTACGAGCAGTACTTC. Amino acid sequence: CASSQLDSYEQYF.

The chain has TRBV10-3 and TRBJ2-5; D is perhaps TRBD1 or TRBD2 (5 bases each). With 5 bases removed from V and 1 base from J, the gap between germline ends came to 11 bases. The CDR3 has 14 residues. CDR1 is ENHRY and CDR2 is SYGVKD in the germline V gene. As DNA, the CDR3 is TGTGCCATCAGTCCCGGGACGAGCCAAGAGACCCAGTACTTC. Its protein product is CAISPGTSQETQYF.

As concerns this clone: Other DNA sequences of this sample code for an identical CDR3. This chain uses TRBV30 with TRBJ2-7; tentatively, D is TRBD1 (5 bases). The germline V gene encodes CDR1 GTSNPN and CDR2 SVGIG (reference sequence). The CDR3 runs to 13 residues. The germline V and J ends were trimmed by 0 bases and 0 bases, with 6 bases remaining between them. CDR3 coding DNA: TGTGCCTGGAGTGTCGACAGCTCCTACGAGCAGTACTTC. Its translation: CAWSVDSSYEQYF.